The 2 T cell receptor beta chains below all came from one sample that was sequenced in a study of PD-1 blockade in classical Hodgkin lymphoma. Sequencing was performed with immunoSEQ multiplex PCR; in TCRdb, only in-frame clones are kept and a portion is missing. The sample records about 94,000 clones, roughly nine tenths being singletons. Every patient had relapsed following autologous stem cell transplantation, and cohorts differed in brentuximab vedotin exposure. Here the sequenced sample was peripheral blood mononuclear cells (PBMCs), taken before the second cycle of nivolumab. The origin of the receptors is a human donor with classical Hodgkin lymphoma.

This clone has just one count. V usage is TRBV28 and J usage is TRBJ1-1; D gene uncertain. Deletions cut 3 bases from V and 0 bases from J, with 8 bases between. Germline loops: CDR1 MDHEN, CDR2 SYDVKM. The CDR3 is made up of 14 amino acids. Written as DNA, the CDR3 is TGTGCCAGCAGTTTCCGCAGATTGAACACTGAAGCTTTCTTT. Amino acids: CASSFRRLNTEAFF.

The rearrangement joins TRBV5-1 to TRBJ2-3, with D possibly being TRBD2 (6 bases). This CDR3 is built from 15 residues. CDR1 SGHRS and CDR2 YFSETQ come from the germline V gene. V gave up 0 bases and J gave up 3 bases, with 11 bases separating them. The CDR3 is CASSLVVGGTDTQYF. CDR3 sequence (DNA): TGCGCCAGCAGCTTGGTAGTGGGGGGAACAGATACGCAGTATTTT. The variable domain in full, completed from reference TRBV5-1 and TRBJ2-3, reads KAGVTQTPRYLIKTRGQQVTLSCSPISGHRSVSWYQQTPGQGLQFLFEYFSETQRNKGNFPGRFSGRQFSNSRSEMNVSTLELGDSALYLCASSLVVGGTDTQYFGPGTRLTVL.